This entry concerns a single TCR beta chain. The antigen remains unidentified. Sequencing used immunoSEQ multiplex PCR; TCRdb keeps in-frame clones, though not all of them. The sample shows approximately 2,200,000 clones, roughly 91% of them seen only once. These data are taken from a study of shared clonotypes between healthy human individuals. Study as a whole: Donor ages ranged 18 to 49 years: a couple of women, a few men.

Naive-designated CD8 cells lacked CD45RO, were positively enriched for CCR7, and omitted terminally differentiated effector memory CD45RA+ cells. Adult donors, all healthy and HIV-negative, had no recent acute infections or vaccinations. Everyone who donated was a Caucasian adult who lived in Nashville, Tennessee. V lost 4 bases, J lost 6 bases, and 2 bases stayed unmatched. Looked up from germline, CDR1 is LGHNA and CDR2 is YSLEER. CDR3 size: 12 residues. The study, taken as a whole, reports: For naive CD4 cells, 5% to 6.5% of clonotypes were shared across a few donors.

This receptor was taken from a man aged 18 to 30 in good health. Some clones in this sample may be carry-over from other donors' samples. The V call is TRBV4-3, the J call TRBJ2-7, with 8 bases identical to TRBD1. The specimen was naive CD8+ T cells from PBMCs. The CDR3 DNA reads TGCGCCAGCAGCCCGACAGGGGTCGAGCAGTACTTC. The encoded protein is CASSPTGVEQYF.